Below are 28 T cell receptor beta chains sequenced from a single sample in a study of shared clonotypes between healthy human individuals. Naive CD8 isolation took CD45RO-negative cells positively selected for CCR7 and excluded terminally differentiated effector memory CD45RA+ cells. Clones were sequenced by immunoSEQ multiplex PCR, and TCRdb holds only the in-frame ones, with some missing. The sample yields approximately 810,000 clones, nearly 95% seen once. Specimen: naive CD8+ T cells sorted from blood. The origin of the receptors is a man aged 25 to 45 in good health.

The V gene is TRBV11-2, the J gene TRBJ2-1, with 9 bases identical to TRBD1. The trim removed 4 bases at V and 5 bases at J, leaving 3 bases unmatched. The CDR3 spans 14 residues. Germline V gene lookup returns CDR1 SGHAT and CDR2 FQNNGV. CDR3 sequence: CASSSWTGDNEQFF. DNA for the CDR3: TGTGCCAGCAGCTCCTGGACAGGGGACAATGAGCAGTTCTTC.

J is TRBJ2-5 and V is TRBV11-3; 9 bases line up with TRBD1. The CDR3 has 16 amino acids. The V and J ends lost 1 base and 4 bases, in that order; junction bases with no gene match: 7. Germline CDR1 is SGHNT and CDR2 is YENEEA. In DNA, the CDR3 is TGTGCCAGCAGCTTAGGGGACAGGGAAGGATTAGAGACCCAGTACTTC. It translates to CASSLGDREGLETQYF.

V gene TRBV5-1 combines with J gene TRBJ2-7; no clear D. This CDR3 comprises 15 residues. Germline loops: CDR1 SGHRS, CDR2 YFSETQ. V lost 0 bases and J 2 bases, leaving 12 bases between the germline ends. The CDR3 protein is CASSLGATVTYEQYF. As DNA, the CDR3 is TGCGCCAGCAGCTTGGGTGCAACCGTAACCTACGAGCAGTACTTC.

CDR3 nucleotide sequence: TGTGCCAGCAGCGAAAGCGCGCCACAAAGTCGGGCCAACGTCCTGACTTTC. Protein: CASSESAPQSRANVLTF. The chain is built from TRBV7-7 and TRBJ2-6, with no clear D. V shed 5 bases and J shed 5 bases, with 19 bases lying between them. Looked up from germline, CDR1 is SSHAT and CDR2 is FNYEAQ (reference sequence). CDR3 size: 17 residues.

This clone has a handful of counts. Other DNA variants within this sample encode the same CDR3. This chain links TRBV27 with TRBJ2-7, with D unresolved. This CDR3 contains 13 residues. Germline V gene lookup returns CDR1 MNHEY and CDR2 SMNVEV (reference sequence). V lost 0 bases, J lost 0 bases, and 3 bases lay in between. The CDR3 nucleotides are TGTGCCAGCAGTTTATCCCCCTCCTACGAGCAGTACTTC. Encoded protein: CASSLSPSYEQYF.

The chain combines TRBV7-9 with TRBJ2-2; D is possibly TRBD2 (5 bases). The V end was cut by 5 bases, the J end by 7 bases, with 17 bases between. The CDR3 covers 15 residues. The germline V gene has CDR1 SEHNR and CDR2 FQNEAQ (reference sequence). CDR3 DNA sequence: TGTGCCAGCAGCCGATTGGACTCCTCGAACGGGGAGCTGTTTTTT. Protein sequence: CASSRLDSSNGELFF.

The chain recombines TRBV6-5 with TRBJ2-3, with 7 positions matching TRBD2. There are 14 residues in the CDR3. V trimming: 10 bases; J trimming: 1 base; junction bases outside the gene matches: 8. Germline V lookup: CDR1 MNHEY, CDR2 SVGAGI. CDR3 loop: CATAGDPRTDTQYF. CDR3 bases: TGTGCCACCGCGGGGGACCCACGCACAGATACGCAGTATTTT.

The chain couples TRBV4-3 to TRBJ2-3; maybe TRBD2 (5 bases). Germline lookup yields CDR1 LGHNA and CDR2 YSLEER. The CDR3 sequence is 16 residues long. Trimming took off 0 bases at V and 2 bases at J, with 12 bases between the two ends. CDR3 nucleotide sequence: TGCGCCAGCAGCCAAGAACCAGCGGACCTCACAGATACGCAGTATTTT. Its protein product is CASSQEPADLTDTQYF.

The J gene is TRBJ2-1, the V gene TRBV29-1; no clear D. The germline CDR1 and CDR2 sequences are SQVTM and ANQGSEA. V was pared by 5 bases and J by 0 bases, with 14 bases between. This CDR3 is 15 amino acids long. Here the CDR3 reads CSVKGETGSYNEQFF. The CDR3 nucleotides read TGCAGCGTTAAGGGTGAGACCGGCTCCTACAATGAGCAGTTCTTC.

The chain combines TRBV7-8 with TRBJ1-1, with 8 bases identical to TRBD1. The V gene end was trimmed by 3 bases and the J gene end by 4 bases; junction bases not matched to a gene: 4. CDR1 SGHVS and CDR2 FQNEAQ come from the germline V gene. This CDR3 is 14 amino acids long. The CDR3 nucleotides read TGTGCCAGCAGCTTCTCAGGGGGCCGCACTGAAGCTTTCTTT. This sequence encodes CASSFSGGRTEAFF.

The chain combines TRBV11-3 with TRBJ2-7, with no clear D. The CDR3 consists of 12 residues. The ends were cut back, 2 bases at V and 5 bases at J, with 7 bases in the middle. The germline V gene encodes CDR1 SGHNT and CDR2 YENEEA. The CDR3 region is CASSLTDHEQYF. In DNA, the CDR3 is TGTGCCAGCAGCTTAACGGACCACGAGCAGTACTTC. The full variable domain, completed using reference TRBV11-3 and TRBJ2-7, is EAGVVQSPRYKIIEKKQPVAFWCNPISGHNTLYWYLQNLGQGPELLIRYENEEAVDDSQLPKDRFSAERLKGVDSTLKIQPAELGDSAVYLCASSLTDHEQYFGPGTRLTVT.

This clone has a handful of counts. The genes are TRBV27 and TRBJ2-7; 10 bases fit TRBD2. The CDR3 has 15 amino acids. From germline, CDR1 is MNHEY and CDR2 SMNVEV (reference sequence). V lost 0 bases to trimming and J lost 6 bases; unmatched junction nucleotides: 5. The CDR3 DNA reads TGTGCCAGCAGTTTATCACCTAGCGGGAGTGTCGAGCAGTACTTC. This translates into CASSLSPSGSVEQYF.

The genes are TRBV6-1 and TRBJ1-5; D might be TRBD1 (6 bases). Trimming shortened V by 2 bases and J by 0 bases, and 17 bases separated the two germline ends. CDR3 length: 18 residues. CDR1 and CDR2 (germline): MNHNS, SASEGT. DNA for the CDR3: TGTGCCAGCAGTGAACAAAGAGGCAGGGGCTATAGCAATCAGCCCCAGCATTTT. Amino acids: CASSEQRGRGYSNQPQHF.

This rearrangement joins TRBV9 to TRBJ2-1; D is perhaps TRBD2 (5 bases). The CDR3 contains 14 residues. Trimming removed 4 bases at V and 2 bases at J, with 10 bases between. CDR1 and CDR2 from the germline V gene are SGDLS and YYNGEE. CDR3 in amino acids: CASSQRPAYNEQFF. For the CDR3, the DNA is TGTGCCAGCAGCCAGCGGCCGGCCTACAATGAGCAGTTCTTC.

CDR3 sequence (DNA): TGTGCCAGCCGACTTACTCACGCGCACCCCTTGGAGGAGCAGTACTTC. It specifies CASRLTHAHPLEEQYF. The genes are TRBV21-1 and TRBJ2-7; the listed D gene, TRBD2, was not tested against the DNA. TRBV21-1 is termed a pseudogene. CDR3 size: 16 residues.

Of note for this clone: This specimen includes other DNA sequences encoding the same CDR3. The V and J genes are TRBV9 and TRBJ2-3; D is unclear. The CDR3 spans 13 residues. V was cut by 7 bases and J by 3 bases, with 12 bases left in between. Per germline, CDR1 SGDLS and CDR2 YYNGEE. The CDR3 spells CASSSGGTDTQYF. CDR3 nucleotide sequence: TGTGCCAGCTCCTCTGGCGGAACAGATACGCAGTATTTT. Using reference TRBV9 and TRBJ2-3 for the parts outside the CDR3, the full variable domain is DSGVTQTPKHLITATGQRVTLRCSPRSGDLSVYWYQQSLDQGLQFLIQYYNGEERAKGNILERFSAQQFPDLHSELNLSSLELGDSALYFCASSSGGTDTQYFGPGTRLTVL.

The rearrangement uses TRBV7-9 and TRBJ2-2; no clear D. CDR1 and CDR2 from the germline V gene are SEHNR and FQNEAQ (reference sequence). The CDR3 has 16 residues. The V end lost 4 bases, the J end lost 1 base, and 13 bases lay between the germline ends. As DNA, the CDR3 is TGTGCCAGCAGCTGGGCAGGAGACAAGAACACCGGGGAGCTGTTTTTT. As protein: CASSWAGDKNTGELFF. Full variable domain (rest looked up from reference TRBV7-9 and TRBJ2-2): DTGVSQNPRHKITKRGQNVTFRCDPISEHNRLYWYRQTLGQGPEFLTYFQNEAQLEKSRLLSDRFSAERPKGSFSTLEIQRTEQGDSAMYLCASSWAGDKNTGELFFGEGSRLTVL.

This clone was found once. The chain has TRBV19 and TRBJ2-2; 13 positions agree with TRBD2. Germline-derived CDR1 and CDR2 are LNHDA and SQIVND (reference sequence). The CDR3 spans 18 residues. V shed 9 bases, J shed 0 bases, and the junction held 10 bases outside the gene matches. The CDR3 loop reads CASESPGLAGSNTGELFF. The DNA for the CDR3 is TGTGCCAGCGAGAGCCCGGGACTAGCGGGGTCGAACACCGGGGAGCTGTTTTTT.

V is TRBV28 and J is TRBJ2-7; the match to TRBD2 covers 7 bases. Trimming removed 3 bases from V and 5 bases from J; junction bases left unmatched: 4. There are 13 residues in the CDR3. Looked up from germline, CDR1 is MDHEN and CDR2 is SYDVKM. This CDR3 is CASSFRGRNEQYF. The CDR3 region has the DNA TGTGCCAGCAGTTTTCGCGGGAGAAACGAGCAGTACTTC.

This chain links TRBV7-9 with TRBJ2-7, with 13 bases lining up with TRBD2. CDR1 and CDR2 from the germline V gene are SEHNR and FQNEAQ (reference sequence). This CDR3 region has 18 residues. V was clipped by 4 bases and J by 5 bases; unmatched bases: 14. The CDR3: CASSSNTGPGLAGDEQYF. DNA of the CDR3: TGTGCCAGCAGCTCTAATACAGGGCCAGGACTAGCGGGAGACGAGCAGTACTTC.

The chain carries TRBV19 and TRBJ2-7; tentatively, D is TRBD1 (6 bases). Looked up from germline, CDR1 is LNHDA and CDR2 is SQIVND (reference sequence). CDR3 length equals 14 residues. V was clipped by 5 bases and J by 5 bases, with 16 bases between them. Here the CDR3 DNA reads TGTGCCAGTAGTTTGTTGGGGGCGCCCCACGAGCAGTACTTC. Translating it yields CASSLLGAPHEQYF.

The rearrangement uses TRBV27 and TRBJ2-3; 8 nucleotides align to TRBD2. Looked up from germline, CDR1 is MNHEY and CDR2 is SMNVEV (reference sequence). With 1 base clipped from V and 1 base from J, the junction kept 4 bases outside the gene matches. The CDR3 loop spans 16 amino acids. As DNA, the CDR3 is TGTGCCAGCAGTTTATATCGAGCGGGAGGCACAGATACGCAGTATTTT. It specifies CASSLYRAGGTDTQYF.

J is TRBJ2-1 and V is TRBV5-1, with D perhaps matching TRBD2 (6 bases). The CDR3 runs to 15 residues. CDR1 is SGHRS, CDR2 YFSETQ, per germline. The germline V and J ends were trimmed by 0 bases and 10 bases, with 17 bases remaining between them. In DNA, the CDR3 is TGCGCCAGCAGCTTGGTGCGGGATGCGTTTGGGGAGCAGTTCTTC. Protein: CASSLVRDAFGEQFF.

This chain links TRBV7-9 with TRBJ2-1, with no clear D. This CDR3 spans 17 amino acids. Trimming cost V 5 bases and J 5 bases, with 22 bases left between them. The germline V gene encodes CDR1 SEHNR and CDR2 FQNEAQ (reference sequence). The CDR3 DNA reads TGTGCCAGCAGCCCCCCCTTTTCGTCTGCTTTCCACAATGAGCAGTTCTTC. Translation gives CASSPPFSSAFHNEQFF.

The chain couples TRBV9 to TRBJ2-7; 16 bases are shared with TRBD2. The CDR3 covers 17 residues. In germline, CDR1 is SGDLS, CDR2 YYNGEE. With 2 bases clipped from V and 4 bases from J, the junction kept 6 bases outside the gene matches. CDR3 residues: CASSVGTSGRAGYEQYF. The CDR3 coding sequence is TGTGCCAGCAGCGTTGGGACTAGCGGGAGGGCCGGATACGAGCAGTACTTC.

As DNA, the CDR3 is TGCGCCAGCAGCCAAGAACTAGCGGGGGACAATGAGCAGTTCTTC. Protein product: CASSQELAGDNEQFF. The chain combines TRBV4-1 with TRBJ2-1, with 11 nucleotides matching TRBD2. Germline trimming cut 0 bases from V and 5 bases from J; bases unmatched to any gene: 0. The CDR3 length is 15 residues. Per germline, CDR1 MGHRA and CDR2 YSYEKL.

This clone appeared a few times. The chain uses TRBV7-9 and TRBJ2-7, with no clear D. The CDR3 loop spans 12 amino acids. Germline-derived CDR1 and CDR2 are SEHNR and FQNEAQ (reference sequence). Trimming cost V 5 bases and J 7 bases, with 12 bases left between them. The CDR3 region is CASSPRKPEQYF. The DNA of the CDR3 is TGTGCCAGCAGCCCCCGAAAGCCAGAGCAGTACTTC.

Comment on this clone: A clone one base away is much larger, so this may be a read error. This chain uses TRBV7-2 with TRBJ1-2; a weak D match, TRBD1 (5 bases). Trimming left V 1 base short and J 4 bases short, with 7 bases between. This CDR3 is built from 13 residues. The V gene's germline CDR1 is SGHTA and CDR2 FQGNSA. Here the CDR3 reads CASSLGGPYGYTF. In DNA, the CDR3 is TGTGCCAGCAGCTTAGGGGGACCCTATGGCTACACCTTC. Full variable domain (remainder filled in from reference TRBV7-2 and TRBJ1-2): GAGVSQSPSNKVTEKGKDVELRCDPISGHTALYWYRQSLGQGLEFLIYFQGNSAPDKSGLPSDRFSAERTGGSVSTLTIQRTQQEDSAVYLCASSLGGPYGYTFGSGTRLTVV.